One T cell receptor (beta chain) is described in this entry. Its target is unknown. Target depth was 1 in 200,000 to 1 in 1 million T cells, about 10x per clonotype. The assay was immunoSEQ multiplex PCR, and TCRdb's table has in-frame clones only and misses some. This table has 130,000 to 150,000 clones, 79% appearing once. This specimen comes from a study of cytotoxic CD8 clonotypes in ibrutinib-treated CLL. Study-wide context: Timing of response sample collection was a median around eleven months after treatment start, with a range of 6 to 36. Mean productive templates were around 260,000; mean productive rearrangements were around 90,000. Study-level findings and limits: Clonality increased at ibrutinib response, then returned toward baseline at progression.

This receptor was identified in a human donor with chronic lymphocytic leukemia. The sample consisted of PBMCs, taken after 12 months of ibrutinib treatment.

In DNA form, the CDR3 reads TGCGCCAGCAGCCAAGACCCACGGACTAGCGGGAGCTCCTACGAGCAGTACTTC. It encodes CASSQDPRTSGSSYEQYF. The chain is built from TRBV4-1 and TRBJ2-7, with 13 bases that match TRBD2. Germline CDR1 MGHRA, CDR2 YSYEKL. After removal of 0 bases from V and 0 bases from J, the junction contained 5 bases not matched to a gene. The CDR3 is 18 amino acids.